These T cell receptor beta chains were read from a single sample in a study of cytomegalovirus exposure and HLA in healthy donors. Method: immunoSEQ multiplex PCR; TCRdb's copy keeps in-frame clones and lacks some. The sample has roughly 120,000 clones; around two thirds are singletons. Sequenced material: PBMCs. The receptors here all came from a woman aged 35 to 49 in good health and CMV-seropositive. Both conserved end residues are part of each CDR3. The D gene is left open where the match is weak. Size is omitted from some rows. Given values are once, few, many or a class for expanded clones.

TRBD1	TRBV30	few	TRBJ1-1	CAWALGQGFSEAFF	TGTGCCTGGGCCCTGGGACAGGGTTTTTCTGAAGCTTTCTTT
TRBD1	TRBV7-3	-	TRBJ2-1	CASSSRQGRDPFF	TGTGCCAGCAGCTCCCGACAGGGCCGGGATCCGTTCTTC
-	TRBV6-1	few	TRBJ2-7	CASSSAGQDNYEQYF	TGTGCCAGCAGTTCAGCGGGACAGGACAACTACGAGCAGTACTTC
-	TRBV7-9	few	TRBJ1-1	CASSLAWTATEAFF	TGTGCCAGCAGCTTAGCCTGGACAGCCACTGAAGCTTTCTTT
-	TRBV7-9	-	TRBJ1-1	CASSLPGSTEAFF	TGTGCCAGCAGCTTGCCAGGGTCCACTGAAGCTTTCTTT
-	TRBV6-6	-	TRBJ2-1	CASSPGLTYNEQFF	TGTGCCAGCAGTCCGGGACTGACCTACAATGAGCAGTTCTTC
-	TRBV6-1	-	TRBJ1-5	CASSALYGGNQPQHF	TGTGCCAGCAGTGCCCTTTACGGGGGCAATCAGCCCCAGCATTTT
TRBD2	TRBV5-1	few	TRBJ2-1	CASSLAVLAGGYEQFF	TGCGCCAGCAGCTTGGCGGTGCTAGCGGGAGGGTATGAGCAGTTCTTC
-	TRBV4-1	-	TRBJ2-2	CASSTLPWGGPTTGELFF	TGCGCCAGCAGCACTCTCCCTTGGGGGGGCCCGACCACCGGGGAGCTGTTTTTT
TRBD2	TRBV28	-	TRBJ2-5	CASNLGATSAGETQYF	TGTGCCAGCAACCTCGGAGCGACTAGCGCGGGAGAGACCCAGTACTTC
TRBD1	TRBV9	-	TRBJ2-1	CASSRQGAPDEQFF	TGTGCCAGCAGCCGTCAGGGGGCGCCGGATGAGCAGTTCTTC
TRBD1	TRBV6-1	-	TRBJ1-2	CASSAASGGANGYTF	TGTGCCAGCAGTGCCGCTTCAGGGGGCGCAAATGGCTACACCTTC
-	TRBV7-6	-	TRBJ2-1	CASSAIEWNEQFF	TGTGCCAGCAGCGCGATTGAGTGGAATGAGCAGTTCTTC
-	TRBV7-3	few	TRBJ2-2	CASSLSTTGELFF	TGTGCCAGCAGCTTAAGTACTACCGGGGAGCTGTTTTTT
TRBD1	TRBV7-8	-	TRBJ1-2	CASSLKNRGGNGYTF	TGTGCCAGCAGCCTAAAGAACAGGGGGGGAAATGGCTACACCTTC
-	TRBV23-1	-	TRBJ1-1	CASRSTGNTEAFF	TGCGCCAGCAGGTCGACAGGAAACACTGAAGCTTTCTTT
TRBD2	TRBV5-4	-	TRBJ2-7	CASSFRAGEGGEQYF	TGTGCCAGCAGCTTTCGAGCGGGAGAAGGAGGCGAGCAGTACTTC
TRBD1	TRBV7-9	-	TRBJ2-1	CASSNTGAREQFF	TGTGCCAGCAGCAACACAGGGGCGAGGGAGCAGTTCTTC
-	TRBV25-1	once	TRBJ2-5	CASSELTGSPQYF	TGTGCCAGCAGTGAATTGACAGGTAGCCCCCAGTACTTC
-	TRBV15	-	TRBJ2-1	CATSPGWKDEQFF	TGTGCCACCAGCCCAGGATGGAAGGATGAGCAGTTCTTC
TRBD2	TRBV7-9	-	TRBJ2-2	CASSPLGSSGWNTGELFF	TGTGCCAGCAGCCCCTTAGGATCTAGCGGGTGGAACACCGGGGAGCTGTTTTTT
TRBD2	TRBV30	-	TRBJ2-1	CAWSVRLAGVLEQFF	TGTGCCTGGAGTGTAAGACTAGCGGGAGTCCTTGAGCAGTTCTTC
-	TRBV6-5	-	TRBJ2-1	CASSYGGSYNEQFF	TGTGCCAGCAGTTACGGGGGCAGCTACAATGAGCAGTTCTTC
TRBD2	TRBV19	-	TRBJ2-1	CASSRRAGGPNNEQFF	TGTGCCAGTAGTAGGCGAGCGGGAGGGCCTAACAATGAGCAGTTCTTC
-	TRBV27	few	TRBJ1-6	CASNPQGISNSPLHF	TGTGCCAGCAATCCACAGGGAATTTCTAATTCACCCCTCCACTTT
-	TRBV7-8	-	TRBJ1-3	CASSSGLTRSTGNTIYF	TGTGCCAGCAGCTCGGGACTGACCCGGTCGACTGGAAACACCATATATTTT
-	TRBV9	once	TRBJ2-7	CASSALGYEQYF	TGTGCCAGCAGCGCCCTCGGTTACGAGCAGTACTTC